Included here is one TCR beta chain sequence, with context. Antigen specificity is unknown. The CDR3 sequence is 14 residues long. Germline V gene lookup returns CDR1 MDHEN and CDR2 SYDVKM. V shed 5 bases and J 6 bases; nucleotides not matched to a gene: 8. This entry comes from a study of early stage breast cancer tumors. Method: immunoSEQ multiplex PCR; TCRdb's copy keeps in-frame clones and lacks some. The repertoire consists of some 3,500 clones, with roughly 64% occurring once and the leading ten covering roughly 15%. Study-wide points: Most shared enriched TCRB sequences were commonly generated ones. Tumors had about 2.5-fold higher T cell density and higher clonality than adjacent normal breast tissue. Blood repertoires resembled normal breast more than tumor.

About 20-55 mg of tumor tissue was diced per sample. This sequence was found in a person aged 40 to 49 with breast cancer. This chain joins TRBV28 and TRBJ1-1; the match to TRBD1 covers 8 bases. The sample consisted of breast tumor tissue. The chain's CDR3 is CASSPRQGLSEAFF. Written as DNA, the CDR3 is TGTGCCAGCAGTCCCCGACAGGGGCTGTCTGAAGCTTTCTTT.